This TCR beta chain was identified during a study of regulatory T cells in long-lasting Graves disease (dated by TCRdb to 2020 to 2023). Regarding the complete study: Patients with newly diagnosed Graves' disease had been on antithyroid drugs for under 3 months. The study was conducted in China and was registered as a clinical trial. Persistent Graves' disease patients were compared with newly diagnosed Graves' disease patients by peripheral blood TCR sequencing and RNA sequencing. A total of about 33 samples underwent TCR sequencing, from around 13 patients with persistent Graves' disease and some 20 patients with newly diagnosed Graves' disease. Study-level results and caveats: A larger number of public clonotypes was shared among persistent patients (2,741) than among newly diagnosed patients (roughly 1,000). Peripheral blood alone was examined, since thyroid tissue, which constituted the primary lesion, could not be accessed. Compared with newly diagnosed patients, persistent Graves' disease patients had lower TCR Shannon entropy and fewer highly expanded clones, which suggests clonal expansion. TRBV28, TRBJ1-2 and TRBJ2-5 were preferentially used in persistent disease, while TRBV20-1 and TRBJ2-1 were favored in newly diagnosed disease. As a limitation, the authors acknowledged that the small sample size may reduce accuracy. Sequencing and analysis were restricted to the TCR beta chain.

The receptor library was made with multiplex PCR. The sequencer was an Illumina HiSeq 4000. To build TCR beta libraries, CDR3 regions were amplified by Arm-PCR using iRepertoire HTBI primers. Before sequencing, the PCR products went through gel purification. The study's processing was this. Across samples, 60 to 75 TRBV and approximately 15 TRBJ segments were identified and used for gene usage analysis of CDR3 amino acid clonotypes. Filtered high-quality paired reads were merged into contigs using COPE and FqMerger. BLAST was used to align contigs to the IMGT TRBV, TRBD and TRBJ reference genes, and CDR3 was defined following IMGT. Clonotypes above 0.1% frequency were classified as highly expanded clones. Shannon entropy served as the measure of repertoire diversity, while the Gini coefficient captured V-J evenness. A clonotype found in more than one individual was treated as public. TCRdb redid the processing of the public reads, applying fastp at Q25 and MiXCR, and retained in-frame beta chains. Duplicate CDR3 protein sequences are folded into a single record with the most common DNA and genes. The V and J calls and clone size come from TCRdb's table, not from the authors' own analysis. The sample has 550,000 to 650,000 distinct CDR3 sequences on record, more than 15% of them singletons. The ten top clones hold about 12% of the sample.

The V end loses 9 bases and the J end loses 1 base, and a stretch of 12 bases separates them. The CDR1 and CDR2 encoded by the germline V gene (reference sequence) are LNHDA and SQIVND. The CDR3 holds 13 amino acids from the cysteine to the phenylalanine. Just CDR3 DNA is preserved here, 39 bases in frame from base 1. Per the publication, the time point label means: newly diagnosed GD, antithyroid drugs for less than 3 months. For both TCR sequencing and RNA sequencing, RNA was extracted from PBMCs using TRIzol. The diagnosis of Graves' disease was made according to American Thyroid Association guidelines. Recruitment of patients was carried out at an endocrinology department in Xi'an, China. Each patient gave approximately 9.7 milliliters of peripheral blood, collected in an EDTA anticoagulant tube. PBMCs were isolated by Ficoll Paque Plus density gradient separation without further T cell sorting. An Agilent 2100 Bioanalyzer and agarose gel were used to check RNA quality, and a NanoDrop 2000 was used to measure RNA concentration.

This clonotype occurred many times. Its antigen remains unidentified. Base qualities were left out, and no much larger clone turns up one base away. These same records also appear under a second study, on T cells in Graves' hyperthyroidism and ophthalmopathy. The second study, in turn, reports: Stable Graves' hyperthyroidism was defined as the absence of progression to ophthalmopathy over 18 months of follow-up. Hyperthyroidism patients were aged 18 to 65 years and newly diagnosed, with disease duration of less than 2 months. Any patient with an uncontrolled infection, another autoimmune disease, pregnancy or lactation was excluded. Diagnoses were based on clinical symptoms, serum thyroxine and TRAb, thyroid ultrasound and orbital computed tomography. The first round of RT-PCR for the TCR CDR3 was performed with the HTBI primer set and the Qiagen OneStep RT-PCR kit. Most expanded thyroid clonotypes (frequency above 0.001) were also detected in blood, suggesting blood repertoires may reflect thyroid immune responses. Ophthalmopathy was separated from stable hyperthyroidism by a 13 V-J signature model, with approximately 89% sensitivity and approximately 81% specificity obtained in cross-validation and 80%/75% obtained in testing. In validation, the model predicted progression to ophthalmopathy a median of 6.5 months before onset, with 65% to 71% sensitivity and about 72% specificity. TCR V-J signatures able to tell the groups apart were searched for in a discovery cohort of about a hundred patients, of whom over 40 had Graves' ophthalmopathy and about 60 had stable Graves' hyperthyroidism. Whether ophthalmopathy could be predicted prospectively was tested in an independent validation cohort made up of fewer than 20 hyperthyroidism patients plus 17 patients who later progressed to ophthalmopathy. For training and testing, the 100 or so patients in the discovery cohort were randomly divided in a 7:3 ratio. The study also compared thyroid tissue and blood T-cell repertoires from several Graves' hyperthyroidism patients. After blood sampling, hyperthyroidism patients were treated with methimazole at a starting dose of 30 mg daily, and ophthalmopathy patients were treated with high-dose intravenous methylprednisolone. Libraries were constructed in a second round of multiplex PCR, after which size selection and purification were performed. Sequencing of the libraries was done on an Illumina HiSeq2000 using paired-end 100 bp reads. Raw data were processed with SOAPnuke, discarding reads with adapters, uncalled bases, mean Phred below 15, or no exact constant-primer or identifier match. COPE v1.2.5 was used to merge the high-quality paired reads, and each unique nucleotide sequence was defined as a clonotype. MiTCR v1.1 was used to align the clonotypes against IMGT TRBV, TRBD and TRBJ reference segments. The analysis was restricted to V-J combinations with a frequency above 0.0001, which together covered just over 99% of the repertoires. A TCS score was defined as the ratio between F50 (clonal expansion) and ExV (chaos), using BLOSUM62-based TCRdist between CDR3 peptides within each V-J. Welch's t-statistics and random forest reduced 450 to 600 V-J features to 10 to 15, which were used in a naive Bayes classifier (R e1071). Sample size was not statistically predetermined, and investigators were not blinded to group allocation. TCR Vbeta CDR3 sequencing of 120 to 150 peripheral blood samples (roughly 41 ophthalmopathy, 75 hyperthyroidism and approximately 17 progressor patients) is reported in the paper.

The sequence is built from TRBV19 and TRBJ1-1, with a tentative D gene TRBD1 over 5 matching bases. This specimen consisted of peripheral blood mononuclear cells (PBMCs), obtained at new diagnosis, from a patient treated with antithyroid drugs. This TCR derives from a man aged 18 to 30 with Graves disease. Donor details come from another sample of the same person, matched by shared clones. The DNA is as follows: TGTGCCAGCAGCATGGGGACGAACACTGAAGCTTTCTTT. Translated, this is CASSMGTNTEAFF.